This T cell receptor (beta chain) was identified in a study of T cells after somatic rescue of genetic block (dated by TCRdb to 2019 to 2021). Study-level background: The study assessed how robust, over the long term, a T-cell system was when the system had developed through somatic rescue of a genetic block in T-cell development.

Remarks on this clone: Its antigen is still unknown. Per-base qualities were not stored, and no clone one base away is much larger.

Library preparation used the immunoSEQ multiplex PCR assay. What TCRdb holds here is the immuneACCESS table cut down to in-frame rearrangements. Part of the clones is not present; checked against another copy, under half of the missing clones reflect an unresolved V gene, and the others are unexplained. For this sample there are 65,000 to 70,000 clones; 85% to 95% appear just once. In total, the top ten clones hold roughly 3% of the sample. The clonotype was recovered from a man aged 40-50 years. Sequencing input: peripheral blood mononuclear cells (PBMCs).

Here is the DNA: TGTGCCACCTGGCCGTATCGGGGAGGCTACACCTTC. It translates as CATWPYRGGYTF. The rearranged chain carries TRBV28 and TRBJ1-2, with the D segment identity uncertain. The trim is 10 bases for V and 8 bases for J, with a gap of 17 bases between the germline ends. For CDR1 and CDR2, the germline V gene lists MDHEN and SYDVKM. Taken from cysteine to phenylalanine, the CDR3 has 12 residues. CDR3 DNA is the only sequence kept; it has 36 bases, read in frame from the first base.